There are a few counts of the clone carrying this T cell receptor beta chain. What it binds is unknown. Per the germline V gene, CDR1 is DFQATT and CDR2 is SNEGSKA (reference sequence). Trimming took 2 bases from V and 0 from J; bases not matched to a gene: 8. This CDR3 comprises 18 residues. Tregs were sorted as CD4+CD25+CD127-/low cells. TCRdb redid the calling of the 5' RACE reads with MiXCR, one entry per CDR3 protein. Counted here are 9,000 to 9,500 distinct CDR3 sequences, under 50% occurring once; the ten biggest clones make up 2.9%. Study outcomes and limitations: Tumor Treg TCRs overlapped most with tumor naive CD4+ cells.

The chain uses TRBV20-1 and TRBJ2-1; 12 bases match TRBD2. Material for sequencing was Tregs sorted from a lymph node. This receptor was obtained from a female donor with breast cancer. The DNA for the CDR3 is TGCAGTGCTAGAAACCCTGGACTAGCGGGAAGCTCCTACAATGAGCAGTTCTTC. It encodes CSARNPGLAGSSYNEQFF.